The 24 T cell receptor beta chains reported below all come from one sample, sequenced in a study of blood T cell repertoires in COVID-19. Here immunoSEQ multiplex PCR was the method, and the copy in TCRdb shows in-frame clones only, minus some. The sample lists 300,000 to 400,000 clones, roughly 84% seen once, with 1% in the top ten. The specimen was peripheral blood. Receptors were obtained from a man aged 45 to 65 with active or convalescent COVID-19.

About this clone itself: It may be a read error: a sequence one base away is much more abundant. Other nucleotide sequences in the sample specify the same CDR3. Here the CDR3 reads CASSVTGNSYEQYF. CDR3 coding DNA: TGTGCCAGCAGCGTCACAGGGAACTCCTACGAGCAGTACTTC. This chain connects TRBV9 to TRBJ2-7; D might be TRBD1 (6 bases). The CDR3 consists of 14 residues. V lost 2 bases, J lost 0 bases, and 9 bases lay in between. Germline V CDR1 and CDR2: SGDLS, YYNGEE. Based on the CDR3 plus reference TRBV9 and TRBJ2-7, the full variable domain is DSGVTQTPKHLITATGQRVTLRCSPRSGDLSVYWYQQSLDQGLQFLIQYYNGEERAKGNILERFSAQQFPDLHSELNLSSLELGDSALYFCASSVTGNSYEQYFGPGTRLTVT.

To note about this clone: The sample contains more than one DNA sequence encoding this CDR3. The chain uses TRBV7-7 and TRBJ2-1; TRBD2 matches 10 bases. CDR1 SSHAT and CDR2 FNYEAQ come from the germline V gene (reference sequence). This CDR3 is built from 15 residues. V was pared by 1 base and J by 3 bases, with 0 bases of the junction left unmatched. For the CDR3, the DNA is TGTGCCAGCAGCTTAGGGACTAGCGGCTACAATGAGCAGTTCTTC. Protein sequence: CASSLGTSGYNEQFF.

The chain recombines TRBV9 with TRBJ2-2; 13 bases are a match to TRBD2. CDR1 and CDR2 (germline): SGDLS, YYNGEE. This CDR3 has 15 amino acids. The J segment lost 5 bases and the V segment lost 4 bases, leaving 2 bases of the junction unmatched. The CDR3 sequence: CASSPGLAGTGELFF. As DNA, the CDR3 is TGTGCCAGCAGCCCGGGACTAGCGGGGACCGGGGAGCTGTTTTTT.

The gene calls are TRBV6-5 and TRBJ2-5; 9 positions match TRBD1. The germline CDR1 and CDR2 sequences are MNHEY and SVGAGI. Trimming removed 4 bases from V and 4 bases from J; junction bases left unmatched: 7. The CDR3 loop spans 15 amino acids. The CDR3 coding sequence is TGTGCCAGCAGTTCCCCGGGACAGGGAGGAGAGACCCAGTACTTC. Encoded protein: CASSSPGQGGETQYF.

This clone turned up a few times. This chain connects TRBV2 to TRBJ2-1, with 10 bases that match TRBD2. This CDR3 comprises 14 residues. Unmatched junction bases numbered 2, after V lost 4 bases and J lost 5 bases. The germline V gene encodes CDR1 SNHLY and CDR2 FYNNEI. The CDR3 here is CASSGTSGHNEQFF. The CDR3 DNA is TGTGCCAGCAGTGGGACTAGCGGCCACAATGAGCAGTTCTTC.

This chain uses TRBV12-3 or TRBV12-4 with TRBJ2-7; D is unclear. The CDR3 length is 13 residues. The ends were cut back, 0 bases at V and 3 bases at J, with 6 bases in the middle. The CDR3 protein is CASSLAGRYEQYF. CDR3 DNA sequence: TGTGCCAGCAGTTTAGCGGGCCGCTACGAGCAGTACTTC.

The chain has TRBV20-1 and TRBJ2-7, with a weak D call TRBD1 (6 bases). The CDR3 extends over 12 amino acids. Trimming took off 3 bases at V and 5 bases at J, with 11 bases between the two ends. Germline V gene lookup returns CDR1 DFQATT and CDR2 SNEGSKA (reference sequence). CDR3 DNA sequence: TGCAGTGCTAGTAGCAGGGGCGACGAGCAGTACTTC. It encodes CSASSRGDEQYF.

This clone was observed a handful of times. The chain has TRBV14 and TRBJ1-2; TRBD1 matches at 7 bases. The germline V gene has CDR1 SGHDN and CDR2 FVKESK. CDR3 length: 15 amino acids. V shed 0 bases and J 4 bases; nucleotides not matched to a gene: 5. The CDR3 is CASSQDAWDSYGYTF. The CDR3 DNA reads TGTGCCAGCAGCCAAGATGCCTGGGACAGCTATGGCTACACCTTC.

The chain recombines TRBV7-2 with TRBJ2-5; D perhaps matches TRBD2 (5 bases). The germline V and J ends were trimmed by 4 bases and 5 bases, with 23 bases remaining between them. Germline V gives CDR1 SGHTA, CDR2 FQGNSA. The CDR3 runs 17 residues. CDR3 region: CASSSSTRLSGGETQYF. The CDR3 DNA follows: TGTGCCAGCAGCTCCTCCACTCGACTAAGCGGTGGGGAGACCCAGTACTTC.

The chain employs TRBV5-1 and TRBJ1-1; 7 nucleotides align to TRBD1. This CDR3 is 16 amino acids long. Germline V gene lookup returns CDR1 SGHRS and CDR2 YFSETQ. V was pared by 3 bases and J by 2 bases, with 10 bases of the junction left unmatched. The CDR3 region is CASSSRLTGLNTEAFF. In DNA, the CDR3 is TGCGCCAGCAGCTCCCGTCTGACAGGGCTAAACACTGAAGCTTTCTTT.

Only a few counts were recorded for this clone. The J gene is TRBJ1-5, the V gene TRBV4-1, with a weak D call TRBD1 (6 bases). Germline-derived CDR1 and CDR2 are MGHRA and YSYEKL. This CDR3 contains 14 residues. The V end lost 0 bases, the J end lost 7 bases, and 10 bases lay between the germline ends. CDR3 residues: CASSQDPRGQPQHF. CDR3 DNA sequence: TGCGCCAGCAGCCAAGATCCGAGGGGGCAGCCCCAGCATTTT.

CDR3 sequence: CASSLPSGAQAFF. CDR3 bases: TGTGCCAGCAGTCTCCCTAGCGGGGCCCAAGCTTTCTTT. The genes are TRBV3-1 (or the pseudogene TRBV3-2) and TRBJ1-1; possibly TRBD1 for D (5 bases). This CDR3 region has 13 residues. CDR1 is LGHDT, CDR2 YNNKEL, per germline (reference sequence). Trimming cost V 6 bases and J 9 bases, with 17 bases left between them.

V and J are TRBV19 and TRBJ2-7; 8 bases are shared with TRBD1. The CDR3 loop spans 14 amino acids. V was pared by 5 bases and J by 5 bases, with 8 bases of the junction left unmatched. Germline loops: CDR1 LNHDA, CDR2 SQIVND (reference sequence). The CDR3 nucleotides are TGTGCCAGTAGTCCTCGGACAGGGCCGAACGAGCAGTACTTC. Translated: CASSPRTGPNEQYF.

The gene calls are TRBV6-1 and TRBJ1-2; maybe TRBD1 (5 bases). V gave up 4 bases and J gave up 0 bases, with 18 bases separating them. The CDR3 length is 17 residues. Germline V gene data show CDR1 as MNHNS and CDR2 as SASEGT. CDR3: CASSALDTFSPNYGYTF. The CDR3 DNA reads TGTGCCAGCAGTGCTCTGGACACTTTCTCCCCTAACTATGGCTACACCTTC.

This chain uses TRBV24-1 with TRBJ1-5; TRBD1 matches 8 bases. V was clipped by 7 bases and J by 7 bases; unmatched bases: 5. CDR1 and CDR2 (germline): KGHDR, SFDVKD. This CDR3 comprises 13 residues. In nucleotides, the CDR3 is TGTGCCACCAGGGGACAGGCCGACCAGCCCCAGCATTTT. Protein sequence: CATRGQADQPQHF.

The table lists this clone with a count of one. As DNA, the CDR3 is TGTGCCAGCAGCTTGAGAGGGACAGGGCCATTAGGAACCCTCCACTTT. This encodes CASSLRGTGPLGTLHF. The chain uses TRBV5-4 and TRBJ1-6, with TRBD1 matching over 9 bases. The CDR3 totals 16 residues. With 1 base clipped from V and 14 bases from J, the junction kept 13 bases outside the gene matches. The V gene's germline CDR1 is SGHNT and CDR2 YYREEE (reference sequence).

The chain recombines TRBV5-1 with TRBJ2-4; 10 bases line up with TRBD2. J was trimmed by 5 bases and V by 4 bases; bases with no gene match: 9. The CDR3 sequence is 16 residues long. Germline CDR1 is SGHRS and CDR2 is YFSETQ. The CDR3 here is CASSTLRGTSENIQYF. In DNA, the CDR3 is TGCGCCAGCAGCACCCTGCGCGGGACTAGCGAAAACATTCAGTACTTC.

This clone came up a few times. CDR3 coding DNA: TGCGCCAGCAGCCCGGGGGAGGTTGGGTACACCTATGGCTACACCTTC. Its protein product is CASSPGEVGYTYGYTF. The rearrangement links TRBV5-1 to TRBJ1-2; weak D call: TRBD1 (5 bases). The V gene's germline CDR1 is SGHRS and CDR2 YFSETQ. This CDR3 is built from 16 residues. V lost 4 bases and J 4 bases, leaving 20 bases between the germline ends.

This clone was seen a handful of times. The rearrangement links TRBV9 to TRBJ2-7; D unclear. The V gene's germline CDR1 is SGDLS and CDR2 YYNGEE. The germline V and J ends were trimmed by 0 bases and 0 bases, with 7 bases remaining between them. The CDR3 totals 14 residues. Written as DNA, the CDR3 is TGTGCCAGCAGCGTAGGTACAGCCTCCTACGAGCAGTACTTC. Amino acid sequence: CASSVGTASYEQYF.

V is TRBV5-1 and J is TRBJ2-5; D not certain. Germline V gene data show CDR1 as SGHRS and CDR2 as YFSETQ. The V end lost 0 bases, the J end lost 1 base, and 7 bases lay between the germline ends. The CDR3 runs 14 residues. The CDR3 region is CASSLVPGQETQYF. The CDR3 nucleotides read TGCGCCAGCAGCTTGGTTCCCGGCCAAGAGACCCAGTACTTC.

The gene calls are TRBV11-2 and TRBJ2-1; D might be TRBD1 (5 bases). The germline gives CDR1 SGHAT, CDR2 FQNNGV. V was trimmed by 0 bases and J by 3 bases, leaving 15 bases between them. There are 17 residues in the CDR3. For the CDR3, the DNA is TGTGCCAGCAGCTTAGATTCTGCCAGGGATGGCTACAATGAGCAGTTCTTC. This translates into CASSLDSARDGYNEQFF.

V usage is TRBV5-1 and J usage is TRBJ2-3, with D possibly matching TRBD2 (6 bases). The CDR3 extends over 17 amino acids. V lost 3 bases, J lost 0 bases, and 17 bases lay in between. The germline gives CDR1 SGHRS, CDR2 YFSETQ. The CDR3 is CASSYDRSGPSTDTQYF. The CDR3 region has the DNA TGCGCCAGCAGCTATGACCGTAGCGGCCCGAGCACAGATACGCAGTATTTT.

J is TRBJ2-3 and V is TRBV19, with D uncertain. There are 14 residues in the CDR3. Germline-derived CDR1 and CDR2 are LNHDA and SQIVND (reference sequence). V dropped 5 bases and J dropped 4 bases, with 13 bases sitting between them. CDR3 sequence: CASSQLTPPDTQYF. The CDR3 DNA is TGTGCCAGTAGTCAACTAACTCCGCCAGATACGCAGTATTTT. Looking up the rest from reference TRBV19 and TRBJ2-3 gives the full variable domain: DGGITQSPKYLFRKEGQNVTLSCEQNLNHDAMYWYRQDPGQGLRLIYYSQIVNDFQKGDIAEGYSVSREKKESFPLTVTSAQKNPTAFYLCASSQLTPPDTQYFGPGTRLTVL.

This sequence joins TRBV5-4 and TRBJ1-5; the D gene is possibly TRBD1 (5 bases). Germline V gene sequence: CDR1 SGHNT, CDR2 YYREEE (reference sequence). V lost 2 bases to trimming and J lost 1 base, with 7 bases between them. CDR3 length: 14 residues. CDR3 region: CASSFAGSNQPQHF. In DNA form, the CDR3 reads TGTGCCAGCAGCTTTGCAGGGAGCAATCAGCCCCAGCATTTT.